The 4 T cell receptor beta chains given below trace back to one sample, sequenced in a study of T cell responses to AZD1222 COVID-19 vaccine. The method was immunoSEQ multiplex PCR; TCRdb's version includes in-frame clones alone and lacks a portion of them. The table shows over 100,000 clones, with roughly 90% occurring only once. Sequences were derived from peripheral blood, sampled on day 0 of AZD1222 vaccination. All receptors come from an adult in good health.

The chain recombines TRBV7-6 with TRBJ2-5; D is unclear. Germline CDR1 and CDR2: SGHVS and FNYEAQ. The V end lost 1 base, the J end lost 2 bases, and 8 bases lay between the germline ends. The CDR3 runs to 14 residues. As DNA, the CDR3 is TGTGCCAGCAGCTTAGTTGGCCAACAAGAGACCCAGTACTTC. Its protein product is CASSLVGQQETQYF.

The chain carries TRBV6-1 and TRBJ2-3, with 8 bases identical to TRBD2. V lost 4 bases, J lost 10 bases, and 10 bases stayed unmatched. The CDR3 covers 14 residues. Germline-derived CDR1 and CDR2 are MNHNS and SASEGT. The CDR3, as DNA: TGTGCCAGCAGTGGAGCGGGGGCTCTGGGGCCGCAGTATTTT. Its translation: CASSGAGALGPQYF.

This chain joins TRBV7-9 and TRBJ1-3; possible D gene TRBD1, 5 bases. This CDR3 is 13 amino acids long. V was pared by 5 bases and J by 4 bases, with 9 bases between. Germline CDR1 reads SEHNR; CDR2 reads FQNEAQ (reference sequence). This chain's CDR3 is CASSPGTGNTIYF. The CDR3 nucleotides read TGTGCCAGCAGCCCTGGGACGGGAAACACCATATATTTT.

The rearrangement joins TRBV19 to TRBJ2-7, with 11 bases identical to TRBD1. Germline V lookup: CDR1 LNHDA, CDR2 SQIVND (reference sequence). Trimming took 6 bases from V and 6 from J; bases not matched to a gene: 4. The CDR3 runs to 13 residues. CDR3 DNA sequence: TGTGCCAGTAGGGACAGGGGGCTCCGCGAGCAGTACTTC. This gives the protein CASRDRGLREQYF.